This entry describes one T cell receptor beta chain. Its antigen remains unidentified. It has no much larger one-base neighbor in the sample; base qualities were not kept. The sample belongs to a study of blood T cells in healthy people across ages (dated by TCRdb to the mid-2010s). Regarding the study in general: In model experiments, template switching captured roughly one uniquely barcoded TCR beta cDNA molecule for every two T cells. To avoid experimental bias, donors of different ages were spread randomly across the sequencing lanes. For two donors (one aged 18 to 30 and one aged 80 or older), the study analyzed two additional independent replicas of 1 million unique cDNA reads from the same blood draw. The study measured age-related changes in TCR beta repertoire diversity using deep sequencing normalized with unique cDNA molecular identifiers. The donors were divided into four age groups: young (average around 16 years), middle-aged (about 39), aged (about 60) and long-lived (nearly 85). Summary of the overall study and its limitations: As age increased, observed TCR beta diversity per million T cells dropped in a roughly linear way, and a significant reduction was already evident by age about 40. Compared with the aged group, the long-lived group had more naive CD4+ T cells, fewer expanded clones and increased TCR diversity, suggesting age selection. The CMV infection status of donors was not known, potentially confounding age-related changes in expanded clonotypes. Total diversity estimates from one million sequenced T cells were considered lower bounds and underestimates. Bulk unsorted PBMC profiling prevented conclusive comparison of naive and antigen-experienced compartments. A strong correlation was found between observed TCR beta diversity and the percentage of naive T cells measured by flow cytometry.

The library was made by 5' RACE. Sequencing was carried out with an Illumina HiSeq 2500. The second PCR ran for about 6 to 11 cycles and used a J-beta primer mix along with a sample-barcoded 5' primer. A template-switch 5' adaptor carrying 12 random nucleotides introduced a unique molecular identifier onto each TCR beta cDNA molecule. Each sample yielded at least 2.5 million CDR3-containing paired-end reads. First-strand cDNA synthesis was performed from all RNA using the Mint cDNA synthesis kit, with priming by a TRBC-specific oligonucleotide. Following uracil-DNA glycosylase treatment, a first 18-cycle PCR with universal primers M1SS and BC2_uni_R was performed on all cDNA. The original methods were these. Normalization of each sample was performed by random selection of 1 million high-quality reads, each carrying a distinct molecular identifier. Reads sharing molecular identifiers were discarded rather than binned into consensus sequences. MiTCR, set to a Q25 quality threshold and the strictest error-elimination algorithm, was used for CDR3 identification, clonotype clustering and error correction. A nonparametric unseen species model with Euler transformation was used to estimate a lower bound on total TCR beta diversity. TCRdb took the public reads, trimmed them with fastp at Q25, ran MiXCR for clone calling and kept in-frame beta chains. Every entry covers one CDR3 protein and lists the most common genes and DNA from its rows. These V and J calls originate from TCRdb's pipeline instead of the authors' own analysis. For this sample the table gives some 900,000 distinct CDR3 sequences, of which roughly 43% were detected only once. Jointly, the top ten make up around an eighth of the sample.

The CDR3 numbers 14 residues from cysteine through phenylalanine. The sequence is cut down to CDR3 DNA, 42 bases in frame from base 1. Per the germline V gene, SGHTA is the CDR1 and FQGTGA is the CDR2. Trimming takes 5 bases off V and 8 bases off J; junction bases not matched to a gene: 11. Donors were a few dozen systemically healthy Caucasian individuals from Russia aged roughly 6 to 90 years. Each donor gave 8.5 to 10 milliliters of peripheral blood, collected into EDTA-treated Vacutainer tubes. Ficoll-Paque density-gradient centrifugation was used to isolate PBMCs, with at least 6 million obtained per sample. Total RNA, at least 5 micrograms per sample, was extracted from PBMCs with Trizol reagent. The percentages of naive CD45RAhigh/CD27high T cells were determined by flow cytometry on a PBMC aliquot from every donor.

The TCR sequence derives from a man in his thirties or forties in good health. Sequencing was carried out using blood. The chain is encoded by TRBV7-3 joined to TRBJ1-1; 7 junctional bases match TRBD1. The CDR3: CASSISHGQAEAFF. The DNA sequence is given as TGTGCCAGCAGCATATCTCACGGACAGGCCGAAGCTTTCTTT. Beyond the CDR3, the reference TRBV7-3 and TRBJ1-1 genes provide the residues; the full variable domain reads: GAGVSQTPSNKVTEKGKYVELRCDPISGHTALYWYRQSLGQGPEFLIYFQGTGAADDSGLPNDRFFAVRPEGSVSTLKIQRTERGDSAVYLCASSISHGQAEAFFGQGTRLTVV.